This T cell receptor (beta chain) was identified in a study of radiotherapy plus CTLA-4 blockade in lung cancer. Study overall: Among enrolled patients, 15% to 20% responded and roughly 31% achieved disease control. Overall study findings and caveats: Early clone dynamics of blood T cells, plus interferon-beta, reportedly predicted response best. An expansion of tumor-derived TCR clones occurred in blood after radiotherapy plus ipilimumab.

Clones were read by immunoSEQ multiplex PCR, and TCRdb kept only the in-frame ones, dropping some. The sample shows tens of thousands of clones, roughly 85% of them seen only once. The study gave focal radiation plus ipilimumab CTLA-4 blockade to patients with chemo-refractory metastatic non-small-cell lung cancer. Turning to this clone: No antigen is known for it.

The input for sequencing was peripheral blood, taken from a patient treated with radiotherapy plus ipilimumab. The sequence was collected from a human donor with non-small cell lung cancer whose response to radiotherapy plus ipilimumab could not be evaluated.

The CDR3 here is CSVGLAGASEQYF. Here the CDR3 DNA reads TGCAGCGTGGGACTAGCGGGAGCCTCCGAGCAGTACTTC. This chain links TRBV29-1 with TRBJ2-5, with 14 bases that match TRBD2. The J call is in doubt because the DNA end fits TRBJ2-7 better. CDR3 length: 13 amino acids. Germline CDR1 SQVTM, CDR2 ANQGSEA.